This entry features one T cell receptor beta chain sequence. This entry is derived from a study of cytomegalovirus exposure and HLA in healthy donors. TCRdb's copy holds only in-frame clones and misses some; the assay was immunoSEQ multiplex PCR. The sample records more than 50,000 clones, 91% being singletons. The V segment lost 0 bases and the J segment 11 bases; nucleotides outside the gene matches: 5. Germline values: CDR1 LGHNA, CDR2 YNFKEQ. The CDR3 is 15 residues long. The source of this sequence is a woman aged 25 to 39 in good health and CMV-seronegative. Material for sequencing was PBMCs. The V call is TRBV4-2, the J call TRBJ2-3, with TRBD2 matching 13 bases. This CDR3 is CASSQELAGGWGQYF. The CDR3 region has the DNA TGTGCCAGCAGCCAAGAACTAGCGGGAGGGTGGGGGCAGTATTTT.